This is a list of T cell receptor beta chains from one sample in a study of cytotoxic CD8 clonotypes in ibrutinib-treated CLL. The table came from immunoSEQ multiplex PCR; TCRdb's copy has only in-frame clones and leaves some out. Among about 29,000 clones, around 76% were seen once, and the ten largest hold roughly 50%. Sequencing used PBMCs, obtained after 36 months of ibrutinib treatment. These receptors were taken from a human donor with chronic lymphocytic leukemia. Each CDR3 is given with its conserved first and last residue. The D gene is left open where the match is weak. Clone size is given for some rows only: seen once, a few or many times, or a class if the clone is expanded.

>TRBJ1-4|12|-|-|TRBV30
TGTGCCTGGAACGTTCTTGGCGGATCACTGTTTTTT
CAWNVLGGSLFF
>TRBJ2-7|15|once|TRBD2|TRBV10-3
TGTGCCATCAGTGATCCCGGGACTAGCGGCCACGAGCAGTACTTC
CAISDPGTSGHEQYF
>TRBJ1-3|11|once|-|TRBV4-2
TGTGCCAGCAGCCAAGAAAACACCATATATTTT
CASSQENTIYF
>TRBJ1-6|14|few|-|TRBV5-4
TGTGCCAGCAGCTTGCGACAGACGTCTTCACCCCTCCACTTT
CASSLRQTSSPLHF
>TRBJ1-2|10|-|-|TRBV29-1
TGCAGAGGTCCCCTCTCTTGCTACACCTTC
CRGPLSCYTF
>TRBJ2-7|15|-|-|TRBV7-6
TGTGCCAGCAGCTTGGGAGTTGGGGACTCCTACGAGCAGTACTTC
CASSLGVGDSYEQYF
>TRBJ2-1|13|once|-|TRBV13
TGTGCCAGCAGCTTAGGCTCCTACAATGAGCAGTTCTTC
CASSLGSYNEQFF
>TRBJ2-5|14|-|TRBD1|TRBV5-4
TGTGCCAGCAGGGGGGACAGGCAACAAGAGACCCAGTACTTC
CASRGDRQQETQYF
>TRBJ1-5|14|-|-|TRBV27
TGTGCCAGCAGGCCCGGCGGGGTGGAACAGCCCCAGCATTTT
CASRPGGVEQPQHF
>TRBJ2-3|15|-|TRBD2|TRBV5-1
TGCGCCAGCAGCTCGGGACTAGCGGGGCCCTATACGCAGTATTTT
CASSSGLAGPYTQYF
>TRBJ2-2|15|-|-|TRBV6-5
TGTGCCAGCAGTTACTCGCAAAGGGGGTCCGGGGAGCTGTTTTTT
CASSYSQRGSGELFF
>TRBJ1-1|13|once|-|TRBV7-2
TGTGCCAGCGGCGGACAGTTGAACACTGAAGCTTTCTTT
CASGGQLNTEAFF
>TRBJ1-1|14|-|-|TRBV29-1
TGCAGCGTTGAAGATCCCCCAGCGAACACTGAAGCTTTCTTT
CSVEDPPANTEAFF
>TRBJ2-1|11|-|-|TRBV9
TGTGCCAGCAGCTTTTCCAATGAGCAGTTCTTC
CASSFSNEQFF
>TRBJ1-1|11|-|-|TRBV20-1
TGCAGTGCTAGACAGGTCACTGAAGCTTTCTTT
CSARQVTEAFF
>TRBJ2-2|15|once|TRBD1|TRBV4-1
TGCGCCAGCAGAGACAGGGGGCTGGACACCGGGGAGCTGTTTTTT
CASRDRGLDTGELFF
>TRBJ1-1|15|-|-|TRBV5-5
TGCGCCAGCAGCCAAGATTCGGGGGGGTACACTGAAGCTTTCTTT
CASSQDSGGYTEAFF
>TRBJ2-3|11|once|-|TRBV2
TGTGCCAGCTCCTGGGGAGATACGCAGTATTTT
CASSWGDTQYF
>TRBJ2-2|12|-|TRBD1|TRBV7-6
TGTGCCAGTTTGGGGACAGCTGGGGAGCTGTTTTTT
CASLGTAGELFF
>TRBJ1-2|17|-|TRBD1|TRBV9
TGTGCCAGCAGCGTGGAGACCGGGACAGGGAGGACGTATGGCTACACCTTC
CASSVETGTGRTYGYTF
>TRBJ2-1|13|-|-|TRBV7-3
TGTGCCAGCAGCTTAACGGCGCCAGGTGAGCAGTTCTTC
CASSLTAPGEQFF
>TRBJ2-7|13|few|-|TRBV29-1
TGCAGCGTTCACTCTCAGGGAAGACACGAGCAGTACTTC
CSVHSQGRHEQYF
>TRBJ1-2|16|-|TRBD1|TRBV4-2
TGTGCCAGCAGGCCCGCAGGCGGGACAGGGGGCTCTGGCTACACCTTC
CASRPAGGTGGSGYTF
>TRBJ1-1|15|-|-|TRBV27
TGTGCCAGCAGTTCCTCCCGGGAAGGTGGCACTGAAGCTTTCTTT
CASSSSREGGTEAFF
>TRBJ2-5|14|-|TRBD2|TRBV2
TGTGCCAGCAGCCTCTATGGGGGGGAAGAGACCCAGTACTTC
CASSLYGGEETQYF
>TRBJ1-2|15|-|-|TRBV19
TGTGCCAGTAGTATAGGGGGACACCTTAACTATGGCTACACCTTC
CASSIGGHLNYGYTF
>TRBJ1-1|10|-|-|TRBV20-1
TGCAGTGCCGGAGGGGGAGGTGCTTTCTTT
CSAGGGGAFF
>TRBJ2-2|15|-|TRBD1|TRBV27
TGTGCCAGCAGTTTAGGGACAGGGACCACCGGGGAGCTGTTTTTT
CASSLGTGTTGELFF
>TRBJ1-2|15|once|-|TRBV18
TGTGCCAGCTCAGAAGGGGAGGGCCCACTTTATGGCTACACCTTC
CASSEGEGPLYGYTF
>TRBJ1-1|15|-|-|TRBV7-3
TGTGCCAGCAGCTTAACCGGAGACGGGAACACTGAAGCTTTCTTT
CASSLTGDGNTEAFF
>TRBJ2-7|12|-|-|TRBV5-1
TGCGCCAGCAGGGATGACAGCTACGAGCAGTACTTC
CASRDDSYEQYF
>TRBJ2-7|13|few|TRBD1|TRBV30
TGTGCCTGCACCCTGGGACAGCGGAACGAGCAGTACTTC
CACTLGQRNEQYF
>TRBJ1-6|16|-|-|TRBV2
TGTGCCAGCAGTGAACAGGGGTATGACATTAATTCACCCCTCCACTTT
CASSEQGYDINSPLHF
>TRBJ1-2|14|-|-|TRBV7-9
TGTGCCAGCAGCGCAGACAGTAACAACTATGGCTACACCTTC
CASSADSNNYGYTF
>TRBJ1-5|15|-|-|TRBV13
TGTGCCAGCAGCTTAGGAGGGGACCGTAATCAGCCCCAGCATTTT
CASSLGGDRNQPQHF
>TRBJ1-3|17|-|-|TRBV30
TGTGCCTGGAGAAGCTGGAGTTCCGATTTAGACTTGTACACCATATATTTT
CAWRSWSSDLDLYTIYF
>TRBJ2-3|13|few|-|TRBV9
TGTGCCAGCAGCGTAGGTGGGTCAGATACGCAGTATTTT
CASSVGGSDTQYF
>TRBJ2-7|14|few|TRBD1|TRBV6-5
TGTGCCAGCAGTGCGGGACAGGGGGGCTACGAGCAGTACTTC
CASSAGQGGYEQYF
>TRBJ1-1|16|-|TRBD1|TRBV11-2
TGTGCCAGCAGCTTACCCTCCGGACAGGGGGACACTGAAGCTTTCTTT
CASSLPSGQGDTEAFF
>TRBJ2-1|13|-|-|TRBV19
TGTGCCAGTAGTATATTCGGAGGGGGTGAGCAGTTCTTC
CASSIFGGGEQFF